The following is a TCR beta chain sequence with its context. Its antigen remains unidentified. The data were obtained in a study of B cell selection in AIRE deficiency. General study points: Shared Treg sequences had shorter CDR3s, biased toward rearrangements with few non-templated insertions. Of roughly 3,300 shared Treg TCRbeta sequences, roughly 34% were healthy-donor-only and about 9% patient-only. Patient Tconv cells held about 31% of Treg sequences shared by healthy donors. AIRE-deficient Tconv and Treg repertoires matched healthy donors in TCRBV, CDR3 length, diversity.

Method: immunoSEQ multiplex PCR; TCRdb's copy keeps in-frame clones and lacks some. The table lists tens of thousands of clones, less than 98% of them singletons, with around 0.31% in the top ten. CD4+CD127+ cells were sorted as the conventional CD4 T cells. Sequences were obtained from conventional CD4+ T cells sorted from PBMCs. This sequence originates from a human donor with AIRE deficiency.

The CDR3 coding sequence is TGTGCCAGCAGCCTTGGACTAGCGGGAGGACCCAATGAGCAGTTCTTC. Translated, it gives CASSLGLAGGPNEQFF. V usage is TRBV11-3 and J usage is TRBJ2-1, with 14 bases fitting TRBD2. This CDR3 is built from 16 residues. With 5 bases clipped from V and 6 bases from J, the junction kept 6 bases outside the gene matches. CDR1 and CDR2 from the germline V gene are SGHNT and YENEEA.